These T cell receptor beta chains were read from a single sample in a study of blood T cell repertoires in COVID-19. Sequencing used immunoSEQ multiplex PCR; TCRdb keeps in-frame clones, though not all of them. The sample lists about 350,000 clones, 75% to 90% occurring once. The source material was peripheral blood. Receptors were obtained from a woman in her sixties or seventies with COVID-19, enrolled during active disease. CDR3s include the opening cysteine and the closing phenylalanine or tryptophan. The D gene is left open where the match is weak. Clone size appears in some rows only: once, few, many, or a class for an expanded clone.

J gene,D gene,V gene,clone size,CDR3 protein,CDR3 DNA
TRBJ2-1,.,TRBV14,.,CASSPIGRAYNEQFF,TGTGCCAGCAGCCCCATAGGCCGGGCCTACAATGAGCAGTTCTTC
TRBJ1-1,.,TRBV11-2,.,CASGAGDGTEAFF,TGTGCCAGCGGGGCAGGGGACGGCACTGAAGCTTTCTTT
TRBJ1-4,.,TRBV5-6,.,CASSSDEAVGEKLFF,TGTGCCAGCAGCTCGGATGAGGCAGTAGGTGAAAAACTGTTTTTT
TRBJ2-1,TRBD2,TRBV27,.,CASSLRGGLNEQFF,TGTGCCAGCAGTTTGCGGGGGGGCCTGAATGAGCAGTTCTTC
TRBJ2-7,TRBD1,TRBV19,.,CASSIWTGYEQYF,TGTGCCAGTAGTATATGGACAGGGTACGAGCAGTACTTC
TRBJ1-5,.,TRBV6-5,.,CASRAGLRGNQPQHF,TGTGCCAGCAGGGCGGGGCTTCGGGGCAATCAGCCCCAGCATTTT
TRBJ2-3,TRBD2,TRBV27,.,CASSPPGTSGGVDTQYF,TGTGCCAGCAGTCCGCCCGGGACTAGCGGGGGGGTAGATACGCAGTATTTT
TRBJ2-3,.,TRBV5-1,.,CASSSGGDDTDTQYF,TGCGCCAGCAGCTCAGGCGGGGACGACACAGATACGCAGTATTTT
TRBJ2-5,TRBD1,TRBV2,.,CASSGTGETQYF,TGTGCCAGCAGTGGGACAGGGGAGACCCAGTACTTC
TRBJ1-3,.,TRBV6-1,few,CASSELAAGNTIYF,TGTGCCAGCAGTGAATTGGCGGCTGGAAACACCATATATTTT
TRBJ1-2,.,TRBV5-1,.,CASSATGLGPLGYTF,TGCGCCAGCAGCGCAACAGGGTTGGGCCCCCTTGGCTACACCTTC
TRBJ2-7,TRBD2,TRBV4-3,.,CASSQGVAGSSSYEQYF,TGCGCCAGCAGCCAAGGGGTAGCGGGATCGAGCTCCTACGAGCAGTACTTC
TRBJ2-5,.,TRBV5-1,.,CASSLGQAKETQYF,TGCGCCAGCAGCTTGGGACAGGCGAAAGAGACCCAGTACTTC
TRBJ2-1,TRBD2,TRBV30,once,CAWSSSGGLNEQFF,TGTGCCTGGAGCTCTAGCGGGGGATTGAATGAGCAGTTCTTC
TRBJ2-3,.,TRBV20-1,.,CSQISTDTQYF,TGCAGTCAGATTAGCACAGATACGCAGTATTTT
TRBJ1-1,TRBD1,TRBV4-2,.,CASSQVRTGHEAFF,TGTGCCAGCAGCCAAGTGAGGACAGGGCATGAAGCTTTCTTT
TRBJ2-2,TRBD1,TRBV5-6,.,CASSYDRGVGTGELFF,TGTGCCAGCAGTTATGACAGGGGAGTGGGGACCGGGGAGCTGTTTTTT
TRBJ2-1,.,TRBV7-9,.,CASSLSLNEQFF,TGTGCCAGCAGCTTATCCCTCAATGAGCAGTTCTTC
TRBJ2-3,.,TRBV29-1,.,CSVEGGRGTDTQYF,TGCAGCGTTGAAGGGGGGCGTGGCACAGATACGCAGTATTTT
TRBJ1-2,TRBD1,TRBV7-2,once,CASSRDRGWGGYTF,TGTGCCAGCAGCCGGGACAGGGGCTGGGGTGGCTACACCTTC
TRBJ2-5,TRBD2,TRBV18,.,CASSPPGTSGGLQETQYF,TGTGCCAGCTCACCACCTGGGACTAGCGGGGGCCTTCAAGAGACCCAGTACTTC
TRBJ2-7,.,TRBV5-1,.,CASSLAGRGTTYEQYF,TGCGCCAGCAGCTTGGCCGGGCGGGGAACAACCTACGAGCAGTACTTC